This T cell receptor (beta chain) emerged from a study of blood T cells in healthy people across ages. The ends were cut back, 4 bases at V and 8 bases at J, with 9 bases in the middle. The CDR3 extends over 11 amino acids. The germline CDR1 and CDR2 sequences are MDHEN and SYDVKM. This clonotype was recorded a few times. Primers used in a second PCR of roughly 7 to 11 cycles were a sample-barcoded 5' primer and a J-beta primer mix. TCRdb independently ran MiXCR on the 5' RACE reads; one entry per CDR3 protein. The sample lists 750,000 or so distinct CDR3 sequences, approximately 25% seen once, with 9.4% in the top ten. There were healthy Caucasian individuals from Russia, aged roughly 6 to 95, serving as donors. These data were likewise used in another study, on T cells of mothers and their children.

The receptor comes from a boy aged 5-17 years in good health. This chain links TRBV28 with TRBJ2-7; D is unresolved. Sequenced: blood. The CDR3 sequence is CASSSPAKQYF. CDR3 coding DNA: TGTGCCAGCAGTTCCCCCGCAAAGCAGTACTTC.